This T cell receptor (beta chain) was sequenced during a study of T cell repertoires in cytomegalovirus infection. Overall study context: TCR beta signatures that were public indicated CMV infection and matching HLA type.

Overall study results and limits: Cumulated frequencies of public TCR beta families served to identify carriers of CMV plus the relevant HLA. Dominant in the ex vivo response were TCR beta clonotypes restricted by HLA-C and specific for CMV.

Trimming at V came to 5 bases and at J to 3 bases, leaving 20 bases not matched to a gene. CDR1 is SGHDN, CDR2 FVKESK, per germline. The length of the CDR3 is 20 residues. This clonotype was found a few times. The antigen is unknown. MiXCR, run by TCRdb on the reads, gives a single entry per CDR3 protein. The table has 680,000 or so distinct CDR3 sequences, roughly 35% seen once. The chain links TRBV14 to TRBJ2-7; 12 nucleotides align to TRBD2. Input material: PBMCs. The sequence derives from a human donor in good health (CMV status not recorded). Some clones in this sample may be carry-over from other donors' samples. In DNA, the CDR3 is TGTGCCAGCAGCGGAGCGTCCGGGACTAGCGGGCCCGTTAGCCGCTACGAGCAGTACTTC. The encoded protein is CASSGASGTSGPVSRYEQYF.